Following are 29 T cell receptor beta chains from one sample sequenced in a study of response to subunit inactivated influenza vaccine. One entry per CDR3 protein, called by TCRdb with MiXCR from the RT-PCR reads. This table holds about 780,000 distinct CDR3 sequences, 18% found once. The sample here was PBMCs from blood, taken 5 days after vaccination. These receptors were taken from a man between 45 and 60 years old who received an inactivated influenza vaccine.

With respect to this clonotype: A much larger clone lies one base from this, so it may be a read error. The V call is TRBV25-1, the J call TRBJ2-5; D unclear. CDR1 and CDR2 (germline): MGHDK, SYGVNS. The CDR3 covers 13 residues. The CDR3 loop reads CACSLPASETQYF. The CDR3 DNA is TGTGCCTGCAGCCTCCCCGCCTCAGAGACCCAGTACTTC.

Here the CDR3 reads CASSLVPLAGVRDTQYF. CDR3 DNA: TGTGCCAGCAGCTTAGTCCCACTAGCGGGAGTTCGGGATACGCAGTATTTT. This chain uses TRBV7-2 with TRBJ2-3, with 11 positions matching TRBD2. CDR1 and CDR2 (germline): SGHTA, FQGNSA. This CDR3 comprises 17 residues. Trimming cost V 1 base and J 6 bases; bases outside gene matches: 9. The variable domain in full, with the rest retrieved from reference TRBV7-2 and TRBJ2-3, is GAGVSQSPSNKVTEKGKDVELRCDPISGHTALYWYRQSLGQGLEFLIYFQGNSAPDKSGLPSDRFSAERTGGSVSTLTIQRTQQEDSAVYLCASSLVPLAGVRDTQYFGPGTRLTVL.

V is TRBV2 and J is TRBJ2-7; D ambiguous. The length of the CDR3 is 10 residues. Trimming removed 2 bases at V and 5 bases at J, with 1 base between. Germline CDR1 is SNHLY and CDR2 is FYNNEI. In nucleotides, the CDR3 is TGTGCCAGCAGTGAAAACGAGCAGTACTTC. It translates to CASSENEQYF.

The chain employs TRBV6-4 and TRBJ2-3; no clear D gene. Trimming stripped 0 bases from V and 9 bases from J, with 10 bases between. CDR1 is MRHNA, CDR2 SNTAGT, per germline. The CDR3 sequence is 13 residues long. The CDR3 DNA reads TGTGCCAGCAGTGACTCCCCGATGAGCACGCAGTATTTT. As protein: CASSDSPMSTQYF.

This clonotype turned up a few times. The V gene is TRBV4-1, the J gene TRBJ1-4; 8 bases are a match to TRBD1. CDR1 is MGHRA, CDR2 YSYEKL, per germline. The CDR3 covers 16 residues. V lost 0 bases to trimming and J lost 6 bases; unmatched junction nucleotides: 6. CDR3 in amino acids: CASSQEDRAPYEKLFF. The CDR3 DNA is TGCGCCAGCAGCCAAGAGGACAGGGCGCCCTATGAAAAACTGTTTTTT.

This clonotype was seen a few times. The J gene is TRBJ2-5, the V gene TRBV20-1; TRBD2 matches 7 bases. The V gene end was trimmed by 3 bases and the J gene end by 4 bases; junction bases not matched to a gene: 11. This CDR3 has 15 residues. Germline CDR1 and CDR2: DFQATT and SNEGSKA (reference sequence). CDR3 DNA sequence: TGCAGTGCTAGGACACCCAGCGGGATGGGAGAGACCCAGTACTTC. It is translated as CSARTPSGMGETQYF.

The chain employs TRBV7-8 and TRBJ2-7, with TRBD2 as a possible D gene (5 bases). V lost 1 base, J lost 0 bases, and 10 bases lay in between. Germline V CDR1 and CDR2: SGHVS, FQNEAQ. CDR3 length: 15 residues. The CDR3 DNA reads TGTGCCAGCAGCTTAGGAACCCGGGGCTCCTACGAGCAGTACTTC. Its protein product is CASSLGTRGSYEQYF.

The CDR3 protein is CASSIQGFSYEQYF. In DNA form, the CDR3 reads TGCGCCAGCAGTATTCAGGGGTTCTCCTACGAGCAGTACTTC. This chain connects TRBV5-1 to TRBJ2-7, with a possible D match to TRBD1 (6 bases). Germline V gene data show CDR1 as SGHRS and CDR2 as YFSETQ. The CDR3 covers 14 residues. V was trimmed by 5 bases and J by 0 bases, leaving 12 bases between them.

This chain links TRBV27 with TRBJ2-1, with D hard to call. This CDR3 contains 14 residues. Germline lookup yields CDR1 MNHEY and CDR2 SMNVEV (reference sequence). V lost 0 bases and J lost 5, with 8 bases in between. The CDR3 sequence is CASSLSPGHNEQFF. CDR3 coding DNA: TGTGCCAGCAGTTTATCCCCCGGACACAATGAGCAGTTCTTC.

V gene TRBV4-3 combines with J gene TRBJ2-7; 10 bases line up with TRBD2. V shed 1 base, J shed 4 bases, and the junction held 1 base outside the gene matches. The germline gives CDR1 LGHNA, CDR2 YSLEER. The CDR3 extends over 14 amino acids. This CDR3 reads CASSQAAGGYEQYF. For the CDR3, the DNA is TGCGCCAGCAGCCAAGCAGCGGGGGGGTACGAGCAGTACTTC.

The J gene is TRBJ1-1, the V gene TRBV7-9; TRBD1 is a possible D gene (6 bases). The CDR3 is made up of 13 amino acids. With 5 bases removed from V and 11 bases from J, the gap between germline ends came to 18 bases. Germline CDR1 reads SEHNR; CDR2 reads FQNEAQ (reference sequence). The CDR3: CASSPTPQGSAFF. In DNA form, the CDR3 reads TGTGCCAGCAGCCCCACTCCACAGGGTTCGGCTTTCTTT.

The gene calls are TRBV19 and TRBJ1-2, with a tentative D call TRBD1 (5 bases). Germline assignment: CDR1 LNHDA and CDR2 SQIVND (reference sequence). V gave up 4 bases and J gave up 3 bases, with 15 bases separating them. This CDR3 comprises 15 residues. In nucleotides, the CDR3 is TGTGCCAGTAGTAGACCCGGCAGGGAAGACTATGGCTACACCTTC. This sequence encodes CASSRPGREDYGYTF.

This clonotype was seen repeatedly, ten times or more. V usage is TRBV5-1 and J usage is TRBJ1-1; D is unresolved. The CDR3 is 13 residues long. Germline CDR1 is SGHRS and CDR2 is YFSETQ. The V and J ends lost 2 bases and 4 bases respectively, with 9 bases between them. The CDR3 DNA reads as TGCGCCAGCAGCTTCGGAGGGCGCACTGAAGCTTTCTTT. Translated, it gives CASSFGGRTEAFF.

This clonotype was picked up many times. V usage is TRBV29-1 and J usage is TRBJ2-2; 7 bases map to TRBD1. Germline V CDR1 and CDR2: SQVTM, ANQGSEA. This CDR3 spans 14 amino acids. Trimming at V came to 3 bases and at J to 6 bases, leaving 7 bases not matched to a gene. CDR3 sequence reads: CSVDTQGPAGELFF. CDR3 DNA sequence: TGCAGCGTTGATACACAGGGGCCGGCCGGGGAGCTGTTTTTT.

A few counts support this clonotype. The chain uses TRBV12-3 or TRBV12-4 and TRBJ2-2, with 8 bases identical to TRBD2. The junction had 5 bases not matched to a gene; V was cut back by 7 bases and J by 7 bases. The CDR3 totals 13 residues. CDR3 loop: CASTGTSDGELFF. In nucleotides, the CDR3 is TGTGCCAGCACCGGGACTAGTGACGGGGAGCTGTTTTTT.

CDR3 sequence: CAISDKGLAGGEQYF. CDR3 DNA sequence: TGTGCCATCAGTGATAAGGGACTAGCGGGAGGCGAGCAGTACTTC. The chain carries TRBV10-3 and TRBJ2-7; 15 nucleotides align to TRBD2. CDR1 is ENHRY, CDR2 SYGVKD, per germline. CDR3 length equals 15 residues. J was trimmed by 6 bases and V by 3 bases; bases with no gene match: 3.

This clonotype was detected a few times. V is TRBV15 and J is TRBJ2-7; possible D gene TRBD2, 6 bases. This CDR3 has 16 residues. Trimming shortened V by 1 base and J by 0 bases, and 13 bases separated the two germline ends. Germline values: CDR1 LNHNV, CDR2 YYDKDF (reference sequence). DNA for the CDR3: TGTGCCACCAGCAGAGGGGCAGGGAGGAGCTCCTACGAGCAGTACTTC. Translating it yields CATSRGAGRSSYEQYF.

This clonotype was observed a few times. The genes are TRBV7-2 and TRBJ2-2; D might be TRBD2 (5 bases). V lost 2 bases and J lost 6, with 10 bases in between. Germline CDR1 reads SGHTA; CDR2 reads FQGNSA. The CDR3 runs 14 residues. In DNA, the CDR3 is TGTGCCAGCAGCTTAACTAGATCCCCCGGGGAGCTGTTTTTT. Its translation: CASSLTRSPGELFF.

This clonotype was detected a few times. J is TRBJ2-2 and V is TRBV4-2, with D perhaps matching TRBD2 (5 bases). Germline loops: CDR1 LGHNA, CDR2 YNFKEQ. The CDR3 covers 16 residues. Trimming removed 0 bases at V and 4 bases at J, with 12 bases between. CDR3 sequence (DNA): TGTGCCAGCAGCCAAGAGACGGTGCGGGTCACCGGGGAGCTGTTTTTT. It specifies CASSQETVRVTGELFF.

The chain uses TRBV12-3 or TRBV12-4 and TRBJ2-2; D uncertain. The CDR3 spans 14 residues. Trimming removed 3 bases from V and 5 bases from J, with 10 bases in between. The CDR3 region has the DNA TGTGCCAGCAGTTTCCCTCCCGAGACCGGGGAGCTGTTTTTT. Amino acids: CASSFPPETGELFF.

This clonotype was seen a handful of times. The V gene is TRBV10-3, the J gene TRBJ1-5; no firm D call. Germline CDR1 is ENHRY and CDR2 is SYGVKD. V dropped 4 bases and J dropped 7 bases, with 11 bases sitting between them. CDR3 length: 13 residues. CDR3 loop: CAISVGKSQPQHF. The CDR3 coding sequence is TGTGCCATCAGTGTTGGGAAGTCACAGCCCCAGCATTTT.

This clonotype has only a few counts. The V call is TRBV7-2, the J call TRBJ1-5, with a tentative D call TRBD1 (5 bases). V lost 6 bases and J lost 5, with 11 bases in between. Per the germline V gene, CDR1 is SGHTA and CDR2 is FQGNSA. CDR3 length: 13 residues. This CDR3 reads CASRLSRDQPQHF. CDR3 coding DNA: TGTGCCAGCAGGTTGAGCAGGGATCAGCCCCAGCATTTT.

The table lists this clonotype with a few counts. The chain is built from TRBV6-5 and TRBJ2-1; no firm D call. Germline loops: CDR1 MNHEY, CDR2 SVGAGI. Trimming shortened V by 5 bases and J by 4 bases, and 6 bases separated the two germline ends. The CDR3 contains 12 residues. CDR3 sequence (DNA): TGTGCCAGCAGTACCTTATACAATGAGCAGTTCTTC. This translates into CASSTLYNEQFF.

This clonotype was seen more than once but under ten times. The J gene is TRBJ2-5, the V gene TRBV6-1, with 10 bases identical to TRBD2. Trimming removed 6 bases from V and 4 bases from J; junction bases left unmatched: 8. The V gene's germline CDR1 is MNHNS and CDR2 SASEGT. This CDR3 is built from 15 residues. The CDR3 region has the DNA TGTGCCAGCAGCCTCCTACCTAGCGGGAGAGAGACCCAGTACTTC. Protein sequence: CASSLLPSGRETQYF.

The sample holds a few counts of this clonotype. The CDR3 sequence: CASSPHSSGNTIYF. The CDR3 DNA sequence: TGTGCCAGCAGTCCACACTCCTCTGGAAACACCATATATTTT. The J gene is TRBJ1-3, the V gene TRBV6-1; D not certain. Germline V lookup: CDR1 MNHNS, CDR2 SASEGT. The length of the CDR3 is 14 residues. The ends were cut back, 5 bases at V and 0 bases at J, with 8 bases in the middle.

This clonotype was picked up one time. The chain links TRBV2 to TRBJ2-7; D is perhaps TRBD1 or TRBD2 (6 bases each). This CDR3 is 14 amino acids long. Trimming pared 6 bases from V and 5 bases from J, leaving 17 bases between. The germline gives CDR1 SNHLY, CDR2 FYNNEI. CDR3 amino acids: CASRRGVMGDEQYF. The DNA for the CDR3 is TGTGCCAGCAGGAGGGGGGTAATGGGCGACGAGCAGTACTTC.

This clonotype was counted only a few times. The chain recombines TRBV18 with TRBJ2-1, with 12 bases identical to TRBD2. This CDR3 has 15 amino acids. V gave up 0 bases and J gave up 7 bases; unmatched junction bases: 1. Per the germline V gene, CDR1 is KGHSH and CDR2 is LQKENI. DNA of the CDR3: TGTGCCAGCTCACCACCCCTAGCGGGGGGGAATGAGCAGTTCTTC. It translates to CASSPPLAGGNEQFF.

The DNA of the CDR3 is TGTGCCAGCAGTTACCGAGCCCCACGGGACAATGAGCAGTTCTTC. It is translated as CASSYRAPRDNEQFF. V usage is TRBV6-2 or TRBV6-3 and J usage is TRBJ2-1; D is ambiguous. The CDR3 covers 15 residues. Per germline, CDR1 MNHEY and CDR2 SVGEGT. Trimming removed 2 bases from V and 5 bases from J, with 13 bases in between.

The chain employs TRBV11-2 and TRBJ2-1; TRBD2 matches 9 bases. The V gene end was trimmed by 0 bases and the J gene end by 9 bases; junction bases not matched to a gene: 9. CDR3 length: 16 residues. Germline V gives CDR1 SGHAT, CDR2 FQNNGV. Written as DNA, the CDR3 is TGTGCCAGCAGCTTAGACAGCCTGCGGGGGGGCGGTGAGCAGTTCTTC. As protein: CASSLDSLRGGGEQFF.